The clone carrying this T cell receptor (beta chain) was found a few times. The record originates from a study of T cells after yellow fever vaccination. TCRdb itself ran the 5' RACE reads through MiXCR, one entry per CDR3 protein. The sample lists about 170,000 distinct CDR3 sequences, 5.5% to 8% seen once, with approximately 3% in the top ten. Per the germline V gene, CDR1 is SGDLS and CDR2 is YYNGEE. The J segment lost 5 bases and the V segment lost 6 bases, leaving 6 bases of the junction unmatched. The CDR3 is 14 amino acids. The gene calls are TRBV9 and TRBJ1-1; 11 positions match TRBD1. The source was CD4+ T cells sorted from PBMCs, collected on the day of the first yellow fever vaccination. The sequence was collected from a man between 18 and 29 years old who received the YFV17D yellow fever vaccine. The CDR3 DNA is TGTGCCAGCACCGGGGGACAGGGGGAAACTGAAGCTTTCTTT. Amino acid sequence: CASTGGQGETEAFF.